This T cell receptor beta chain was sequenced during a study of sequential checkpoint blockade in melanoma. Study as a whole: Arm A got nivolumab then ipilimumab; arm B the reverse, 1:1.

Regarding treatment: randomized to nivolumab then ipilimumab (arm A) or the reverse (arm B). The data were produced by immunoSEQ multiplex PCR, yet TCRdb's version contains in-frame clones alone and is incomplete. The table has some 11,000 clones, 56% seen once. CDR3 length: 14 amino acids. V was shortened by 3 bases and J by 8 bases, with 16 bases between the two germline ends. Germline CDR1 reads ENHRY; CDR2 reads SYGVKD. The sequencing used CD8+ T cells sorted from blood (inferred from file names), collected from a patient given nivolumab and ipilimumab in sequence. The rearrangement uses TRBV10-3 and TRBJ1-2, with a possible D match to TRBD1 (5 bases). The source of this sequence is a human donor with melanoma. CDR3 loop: CAISDSRGGFGYTF. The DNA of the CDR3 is TGTGCCATCAGTGATTCCCGTGGGGGGTTCGGCTACACCTTC.